Each of the 31 T cell receptor beta chains below was sequenced from the same sample in a study of blood T cell repertoires in COVID-19. The repertoire was sequenced with immunoSEQ multiplex PCR; TCRdb's copy has only in-frame clones and lacks some. The table includes 25,000 to 30,000 clones, more than 70% detected once. The sequenced sample consisted of peripheral blood. All receptors come from a boy aged 2 to 10 with active or convalescent COVID-19.

V gene TRBV4-3 combines with J gene TRBJ1-4; TRBD1 aligns across 9 bases. CDR3 length equals 15 residues. J lost 6 bases, V lost 0 bases, and 2 bases had no gene match. The germline gives CDR1 LGHNA, CDR2 YSLEER. The CDR3 DNA reads as TGCGCCAGCAGCCAAGAGGGACAGGGTCATGAAAAACTGTTTTTT. Amino acid sequence: CASSQEGQGHEKLFF.

This clone has only a few counts. The chain links TRBV24-1 to TRBJ2-1, with TRBD1 matching 7 bases. Germline V gene data show CDR1 as KGHDR and CDR2 as SFDVKD. The trim removed 3 bases at V and 0 bases at J, leaving 4 bases unmatched. CDR3 length: 16 residues. CDR3 in DNA: TGTGCCACCAGTGATCCGGGACAGATCTCCTACAATGAGCAGTTCTTC. Amino acids: CATSDPGQISYNEQFF.

V gene TRBV7-9 combines with J gene TRBJ2-1; perhaps TRBD2 as D (5 bases). This CDR3 has 16 amino acids. Trimming took 4 bases from V and 4 from J, leaving 17 bases between them. Germline values: CDR1 SEHNR, CDR2 FQNEAQ (reference sequence). The CDR3 loop reads CASSSPLRVSYNEQFF. The DNA of the CDR3 is TGTGCCAGCAGCTCACCCCTGCGGGTTTCTTACAATGAGCAGTTCTTC.

This chain connects TRBV5-1 to TRBJ2-2; no clear D. The V gene lost 4 bases and the J gene lost 3 bases, with 4 bases spanning the gap. This CDR3 is 12 amino acids long. Germline-derived CDR1 and CDR2 are SGHRS and YFSETQ. CDR3 sequence reads: CASSRDTGELFF. The CDR3 DNA sequence: TGCGCCAGCAGCCGAGACACCGGGGAGCTGTTTTTT.

The CDR3 DNA follows: TGTGCCATCGCCGCTAGCCCAGAGACCCAGTACTTC. This gives the protein CAIAASPETQYF. The V call is TRBV10-3, the J call TRBJ2-5; D is perhaps TRBD2 (5 bases). The germline V and J ends were trimmed by 8 bases and 4 bases, with 11 bases remaining between them. CDR3 length equals 12 residues. Looked up from germline, CDR1 is ENHRY and CDR2 is SYGVKD.

This rearrangement joins TRBV4-2 to TRBJ2-5, with 8 positions matching TRBD2. V shed 0 bases, J shed 4 bases, and the junction held 13 bases outside the gene matches. CDR3 size: 18 residues. The germline V gene encodes CDR1 LGHNA and CDR2 YNFKEQ. The CDR3 DNA reads as TGTGCCAGCAGCCAAGATGCCCCTTGGGGGGCGGGGGGAGAGACCCAGTACTTC. Translation: CASSQDAPWGAGGETQYF.

The chain combines TRBV6-2 or TRBV6-3 with TRBJ2-5; 12 bases match TRBD2. The CDR3 loop spans 17 amino acids. The V and J ends lost 4 bases and 4 bases, in that order; junction bases with no gene match: 10. Germline V gives CDR1 MNHEY, CDR2 SVGEGT. The CDR3 bases are TGTGCCAGCAGTTTCGGACGACTAGCGGGAGCGCGAGAGACCCAGTACTTC. Translated, it gives CASSFGRLAGARETQYF.

This clone appeared a single time. The V call is TRBV7-8, the J call TRBJ2-5, with a weak D call TRBD1 (6 bases). Trimming took off 5 bases at V and 5 bases at J, with 15 bases between the two ends. The germline CDR1 and CDR2 sequences are SGHVS and FQNEAQ. The length of the CDR3 is 14 residues. The CDR3 sequence: CASSRNRATETQYF. DNA for the CDR3: TGTGCCAGCAGCAGAAACAGGGCGACTGAGACCCAGTACTTC.

This clone was seen a single time. This sequence joins TRBV5-1 and TRBJ2-2; possibly TRBD2 for D (6 bases). The CDR3 covers 15 residues. From germline, CDR1 is SGHRS and CDR2 YFSETQ. The germline V and J ends were trimmed by 2 bases and 2 bases, with 10 bases remaining between them. The CDR3 bases are TGCGCCAGCAGCTTAGCGGGCCCCAACACCGGGGAGCTGTTTTTT. Protein product: CASSLAGPNTGELFF.

The chain employs TRBV20-1 and TRBJ2-1, with D unclear. The CDR3 has 11 amino acids. Trimming pared 7 bases from V and 6 bases from J, leaving 10 bases between. Germline V gene lookup returns CDR1 DFQATT and CDR2 SNEGSKA (reference sequence). The DNA of the CDR3 is TGCAGTGTCACTAATCGCAATGAGCAGTTCTTC. Amino acid sequence: CSVTNRNEQFF.

The chain links TRBV27 to TRBJ1-1, with D perhaps matching TRBD1 (5 bases). Germline lookup yields CDR1 MNHEY and CDR2 SMNVEV (reference sequence). The CDR3 consists of 13 residues. Trimming left V 7 bases short and J 1 base short, with 10 bases between. CDR3: CASTSRGNTEAFF. The DNA of the CDR3 is TGTGCCAGCACGTCAAGGGGGAACACTGAAGCTTTCTTT.

CDR3 nucleotides: TGTGCCAGCTCACACGACGAGGCGGGCGTGGAGGGTACGCAGTATTTT. Translated, it gives CASSHDEAGVEGTQYF. The chain combines TRBV18 with TRBJ2-3; tentative D call: TRBD2 (6 bases). The CDR3 runs 16 residues. The germline V and J ends were trimmed by 4 bases and 8 bases, with 22 bases remaining between them. In germline, CDR1 is KGHSH, CDR2 LQKENI.

This clone was seen a handful of times. The J gene is TRBJ1-5, the V gene TRBV7-8, with D maybe TRBD1 (5 bases). This CDR3 is 16 amino acids long. Germline V gene sequence: CDR1 SGHVS, CDR2 FQNEAQ. V was cut by 1 base and J by 2 bases, with 12 bases left in between. The CDR3 DNA is TGTGCCAGCAGCTTAGTCGGGGGTTTGGGCAATCAGCCCCAGCATTTT. Translating gives CASSLVGGLGNQPQHF.

The chain is built from TRBV3-1 (or the pseudogene TRBV3-2) and TRBJ1-2; D remains unclear. V was pared by 2 bases and J by 0 bases, with 10 bases between. Germline V CDR1 and CDR2: LGHDT, YNNKEL (reference sequence). The CDR3 extends over 15 amino acids. CDR3 protein: CASSQYNRPNYGYTF. The CDR3, as DNA: TGTGCCAGCAGCCAATATAACAGACCTAACTATGGCTACACCTTC.

V gene TRBV24-1 combines with J gene TRBJ2-1, with D hard to call. Deletions cut 3 bases from V and 3 bases from J, with 5 bases between. Germline V gene lookup returns CDR1 KGHDR and CDR2 SFDVKD. This CDR3 region has 13 residues. This chain's CDR3 is CATSDGLYNEQFF. The CDR3 DNA reads TGTGCCACCAGTGATGGGCTCTACAATGAGCAGTTCTTC.

V usage is TRBV30 and J usage is TRBJ1-4; D possibly corresponds to TRBD1 (5 bases). With 5 bases removed from V and 6 bases from J, the gap between germline ends came to 19 bases. CDR1 GTSNPN and CDR2 SVGIG come from the germline V gene (reference sequence). There are 15 residues in the CDR3. The chain's CDR3 is CAWCSVGGGYEKLFF. The CDR3 coding sequence is TGTGCCTGGTGTTCGGTTGGGGGGGGGTATGAAAAACTGTTTTTT.

The rearrangement uses TRBV3-1 (or the pseudogene TRBV3-2) and TRBJ1-1; tentative D call: TRBD1 (6 bases). V gave up 2 bases and J gave up 1 base, with 11 bases separating them. The CDR3 is 15 residues long. Germline CDR1 LGHDT, CDR2 YNNKEL (reference sequence). The CDR3 spells CASSQFVRGNTEAFF. The CDR3 DNA sequence: TGTGCCAGCAGCCAATTCGTCAGGGGGAACACTGAAGCTTTCTTT.

V gene TRBV25-1 combines with J gene TRBJ2-1; 8 bases map to TRBD2. Trimming cost V 6 bases and J 4 bases; bases outside gene matches: 8. The CDR3 covers 15 residues. CDR1 is MGHDK, CDR2 SYGVNS, per germline. CDR3 DNA sequence: TGTGCCAGCAGGCCGGACCGGGGGGGGTACAATGAGCAGTTCTTC. Translated: CASRPDRGGYNEQFF.

This clone was seen just once. The chain is built from TRBV29-1 and TRBJ1-4; D perhaps matches TRBD1 (5 bases). The CDR3 length is 12 residues. Trimming left V 4 bases short and J 8 bases short, with 11 bases between. CDR1 is SQVTM and CDR2 is ANQGSEA in the germline V gene. The DNA of the CDR3 is TGCAGCGTTGCAGGGACTCGGGAAAAACTGTTTTTT. The encoded protein is CSVAGTREKLFF.

The chain couples TRBV5-1 to TRBJ1-3, with unresolved D. Trimming took 5 bases from V and 2 from J, leaving 8 bases between them. Germline V CDR1 and CDR2: SGHRS, YFSETQ. The CDR3 is 13 amino acids. CDR3 nucleotide sequence: TGCGCCAGCAGGGAAACAGCTGGAAACACCATATATTTT. It encodes CASRETAGNTIYF.

In its sample, this clone was seen a few times. J is TRBJ2-5 and V is TRBV2; 15 nucleotides match TRBD2. The V segment lost 3 bases and the J segment 0 bases; nucleotides outside the gene matches: 5. The CDR3 covers 18 residues. From germline, CDR1 is SNHLY and CDR2 FYNNEI. CDR3 sequence: CASSEGLAGGSYQETQYF. The CDR3 nucleotides are TGTGCCAGCAGTGAGGGACTAGCGGGGGGCTCGTACCAAGAGACCCAGTACTTC.

V usage is TRBV6-4 and J usage is TRBJ2-3, with 11 bases that match TRBD2. The CDR3 loop spans 13 amino acids. The J segment lost 4 bases and the V segment lost 8 bases, leaving 2 bases of the junction unmatched. CDR1 and CDR2 (germline): MRHNA, SNTAGT. The chain's CDR3 is CASWGLAADTQYF. For the CDR3, the DNA is TGTGCCAGCTGGGGACTAGCGGCAGATACGCAGTATTTT.

J is TRBJ2-1 and V is TRBV30, with D unclear. V was trimmed by 0 bases and J by 12 bases, leaving 9 bases between them. This CDR3 is 11 amino acids long. Germline V CDR1 and CDR2: GTSNPN, SVGIG (reference sequence). The DNA for the CDR3 is TGTGCCTGGAGTGTTCTTCGAGGGCAGTTCTTC. It yields the protein CAWSVLRGQFF.

This clone occurred a few times. The V call is TRBV5-4, the J call TRBJ2-3; 9 positions match TRBD2. The V gene end was trimmed by 4 bases and the J gene end by 7 bases; junction bases not matched to a gene: 16. CDR3 length: 17 amino acids. Germline CDR1 SGHNT, CDR2 YYREEE (reference sequence). In nucleotides, the CDR3 is TGTGCCAGCAGCCCCGGATTTGCGGGAGGGCTCTCAAATACGCAGTATTTT. Its protein is CASSPGFAGGLSNTQYF.

This clone occurred a few times. The chain employs TRBV9 and TRBJ2-1; D is possibly TRBD2 (6 bases). V was cut by 2 bases and J by 6 bases, with 15 bases left in between. The length of the CDR3 is 15 residues. Germline V gene lookup returns CDR1 SGDLS and CDR2 YYNGEE. In DNA, the CDR3 is TGTGCCAGCAGCGTCAGAATCGGGAGCGGCAATGAGCAGTTCTTC. Protein: CASSVRIGSGNEQFF.

The V call is TRBV2, the J call TRBJ2-2; TRBD1 matches at 8 bases. The CDR3 sequence is 13 residues long. Looked up from germline, CDR1 is SNHLY and CDR2 is FYNNEI. The trim removed 6 bases at V and 6 bases at J, leaving 3 bases unmatched. The CDR3 DNA follows: TGTGCCAGCAGCGGACAGGGCTCCGGGGAGCTGTTTTTT. Protein product: CASSGQGSGELFF.

This rearrangement joins TRBV16 to TRBJ1-1; D is perhaps TRBD1 (5 bases). V was cut by 5 bases and J by 4 bases, with 14 bases left in between. This CDR3 region has 14 residues. CDR1 KGHSY and CDR2 FQNENV come from the germline V gene. The CDR3 nucleotides are TGTGCCAGCAGCTACCGGGGGGTTGCCACTGAAGCTTTCTTT. Its translation is CASSYRGVATEAFF. The whole variable domain, remainder taken from reference TRBV16 and TRBJ1-1, is GEEVAQTPKHLVRGEGQKAKLYCAPIKGHSYVFWYQQVLKNEFKFLISFQNENVFDETGMPKERFSAKCLPNSPCSLEIQATKLEDSAVYFCASSYRGVATEAFFGQGTRLTVV.

CDR3 sequence (DNA): TGTGCCAGCAGCCCAAGGGACAAGCCGTTGAACACTGAAGCTTTCTTT. It is translated as CASSPRDKPLNTEAFF. V and J are TRBV3-1 (or the pseudogene TRBV3-2) and TRBJ1-1; maybe TRBD1 (6 bases). Germline values: CDR1 LGHDT, CDR2 YNNKEL (reference sequence). The CDR3 runs 16 residues. V lost 4 bases and J 0 bases, leaving 15 bases between the germline ends.

The rearrangement links TRBV6-5 to TRBJ2-1; TRBD1 is a possible D gene (5 bases). Germline V CDR1 and CDR2: MNHEY, SVGAGI. With 0 bases removed from V and 7 bases from J, the gap between germline ends came to 10 bases. The CDR3 is 14 residues long. The CDR3 sequence is CASSYSGPPNEQFF. The CDR3 region has the DNA TGTGCCAGCAGTTACTCGGGGCCCCCAAATGAGCAGTTCTTC.

V is TRBV29-1 and J is TRBJ2-1, with no clear D. The CDR3 totals 11 residues. Per germline, CDR1 SQVTM and CDR2 ANQGSEA. V was cut by 4 bases and J by 9 bases, with 10 bases left in between. CDR3 residues: CSVARSGEQFF. In DNA, the CDR3 is TGCAGCGTTGCACGTAGTGGTGAGCAGTTCTTC.

The CDR3 sequence is CASSVRPTGGATDTQYF. CDR3 in DNA: TGTGCCAGCAGCGTTCGACCGACCGGGGGGGCCACAGATACGCAGTATTTT. V and J are TRBV9 and TRBJ2-3; 8 positions match TRBD2. V was clipped by 2 bases and J by 2 bases; unmatched bases: 10. Germline-derived CDR1 and CDR2 are SGDLS and YYNGEE. This CDR3 has 17 amino acids.